The rows below give T cell receptor beta chains drawn from one sample of a study of cytotoxic CD8 clonotypes in ibrutinib-treated CLL. Measured with immunoSEQ multiplex PCR; TCRdb has only the in-frame clones, and not every one. Of approximately 100,000 clones listed, around four fifths were seen once; the top ten hold about 32%. Source: PBMCs, taken after 12 months of ibrutinib treatment. Every receptor here comes from a human donor with chronic lymphocytic leukemia. Both conserved end residues are trimmed from each CDR3. Each record gives: J gene, clone size, V gene, CDR3 protein. A row's size may be missing; if present it is once, few, many or a size class.

>TRBJ1-2|.|TRBV5-6
ASSLGGPGYT
>TRBJ2-1|.|TRBV7-8
ASSLEGQGVSEQF
>TRBJ1-1|.|TRBV29-1
SGREGGGTEAF
>TRBJ2-7|once|TRBV6-5
ASSYSRTGVYEQY
>TRBJ2-1|.|TRBV5-1
ASSLKNNEQF
>TRBJ1-6|.|TRBV6-5
ASSYRDRGNSPLH
>TRBJ2-7|.|TRBV6-5
ASREGQEAYEQY
>TRBJ1-2|few|TRBV28
ASSLPQGALGYT
>TRBJ2-1|.|TRBV7-3
ASSLGGIFYNEQF
>TRBJ1-1|.|TRBV18
ASSRSLAADTEAF
>TRBJ1-2|.|TRBV7-9
ASSLVRGSANYGYT
>TRBJ2-6|.|TRBV19
ASRIAPSGANVLT
>TRBJ1-5|.|TRBV5-1
ASSSGQGNQPQH
>TRBJ2-1|.|TRBV9
ASSAGGGSYNEQF
>TRBJ1-1|.|TRBV6-5
ASSYVPLSSNTEAF
>TRBJ2-3|.|TRBV7-3
ASSFSSSAADTQY
>TRBJ1-5|few|TRBV25-1
ASSLDGNQPQH
>TRBJ2-5|.|TRBV28
ASSGSGSREETQY
>TRBJ2-3|.|TRBV9
ASSVGTGRTDTQY
>TRBJ1-3|few|TRBV7-9
ASSPGQFSGNTIY
>TRBJ2-2|medium-sized|TRBV4-1
ASARTVNTGELF
>TRBJ1-1|few|TRBV4-2
ASSQGYRGNTEAF
>TRBJ2-7|once|TRBV29-1
SVKEVLSEQY
>TRBJ1-5|.|TRBV7-2
ASSLATGGGQPQH
>TRBJ2-5|.|TRBV30
AWSDQETQY
>TRBJ1-3|few|TRBV11-2
ASSLERSGNTIY
>TRBJ1-2|.|TRBV6-5
ASSYGGDYGYT
>TRBJ2-7|.|TRBV7-9
ASSSSGLAYEQY
>TRBJ1-5|.|TRBV5-1
ASSYTSNQPQH
>TRBJ2-7|.|TRBV2
ASHLQGPSYEQY
>TRBJ2-3|.|TRBV6-1
ASSMGRDTQY
>TRBJ2-5|.|TRBV5-1
ASTQLRGDQETQY
>TRBJ2-7|.|TRBV7-9
ASSWWRQGGTYEQY
>TRBJ1-6|few|TRBV5-1
ASLRGGYSPLH
>TRBJ2-5|.|TRBV7-2
ASSLGSRETQY
>TRBJ2-7|.|TRBV7-6
ASSPTGLSYEQY
>TRBJ2-7|.|TRBV6-6
ASSMDSFSYEQY
>TRBJ2-7|.|TRBV5-1
ASSSSTQALYEQY
>TRBJ2-1|.|TRBV29-1
SVRTSGGNNEQF
>TRBJ2-7|.|TRBV2
ASSERGGLRYEQY
>TRBJ1-5|.|TRBV5-4
ASSFGGQSPNQPQH
>TRBJ1-4|.|TRBV6-4
ASSVGGAKGSTNEKLF
>TRBJ2-5|.|TRBV5-1
ASSLQVGDQETQY
>TRBJ1-3|.|TRBV25-1
ASSEKDIIY
>TRBJ2-3|.|TRBV11-1
ASSFGLASPDTQY